The TCR beta chain described here comes from a study of immune evolution from preneoplasia to lung adenocarcinoma. Broader study findings: Highest clonality occurred in KRAS-mutant, not EGFR-mutant or double wild-type, nodules. Top clone frequencies peaked in normal lung, apparently declining through invasive adenocarcinoma.

This clone was picked up one time. Its specificity is unknown. Trimming pared 2 bases from V and 3 bases from J, leaving 6 bases between. The CDR3 extends over 13 amino acids. CDR1 is MDHEN and CDR2 is SYDVKM in the germline V gene. Here immunoSEQ multiplex PCR was the method, and the copy in TCRdb shows in-frame clones only, minus some. This sample has 11,000 or so clones; roughly 79% occur once, and the top ten carry less than 4%. Resections took place in Japan or China from 2014 to 2017. Nucleic acids came from premalignant or tumor cells enriched by macro-dissection. The TCR originated in a person aged 55-80 years with lung adenocarcinoma. The V call is TRBV28, the J call TRBJ2-3; D not resolved. The sequenced sample consisted of FFPE minimally invasive lung adenocarcinoma tissue. CDR3 region: CASSLPPTDTQYF. CDR3 sequence (DNA): TGTGCCAGCAGTTTACCTCCGACAGATACGCAGTATTTT.